This passage covers 25 T cell receptor beta chains from one sample sequenced in a study of CD8 T cells in ankylosing spondylitis. A single record per CDR3 protein comes from TCRdb applying MiXCR to the 5' RACE reads. The sample lists around 280,000 distinct CDR3 sequences, 15% to 20% seen once, with less than 9.5% in the top ten. The sequencing sample was made of blood, either unsorted or a sorted T cell fraction (not recorded which). The receptors stem from a male donor with ankylosing spondylitis or in good health (not recorded which).

Details on this clonotype: One end of the junction does not line up with germline, which may come from a read error. The rearrangement joins TRBV12-3 or TRBV12-4 to TRBJ2-3; tentative D call: TRBD1 (5 bases). The CDR3 runs 16 residues. The CDR3 loop is CASARRTGGPTDMQYF. As DNA, the CDR3 is TGTGCCAGCGCCCGGAGAACAGGCGGTCCCACAGATATGCAGTATTTT.

V usage is TRBV10-3 and J usage is TRBJ2-3, with D uncertain. The ends were cut back, 3 bases at V and 2 bases at J, with 9 bases in the middle. The CDR3 has 14 amino acids. Germline V gene sequence: CDR1 ENHRY, CDR2 SYGVKD. CDR3: CAISDNGPTDTQYF. The CDR3 DNA reads TGTGCCATCAGTGACAACGGCCCCACAGATACGCAGTATTTT.

The table lists this clonotype with many counts. The rearrangement links TRBV5-1 to TRBJ2-2, with D unresolved. CDR1 and CDR2 (germline): SGHRS, YFSETQ. V lost 0 bases and J lost 5, with 8 bases in between. The CDR3 spans 14 residues. The CDR3 DNA follows: TGCGCCAGCAGCTTGGATGGACGGACCGGGGAGCTGTTTTTT. Residues: CASSLDGRTGELFF.

The V gene is TRBV18, the J gene TRBJ2-5; D gene ambiguous. The V and J ends lost 5 bases and 3 bases respectively, with 4 bases between them. Looked up from germline, CDR1 is KGHSH and CDR2 is LQKENI. The CDR3 extends over 11 amino acids. CDR3 sequence (DNA): TGTGCCAGCTCAGATAAAGAGACCCAGTACTTC. Translating it yields CASSDKETQYF.

The V gene is TRBV7-3, the J gene TRBJ1-1; D is unclear. This CDR3 region has 15 residues. Germline lookup yields CDR1 SGHTA and CDR2 FQGTGA. Between the trimmed V and J ends, which lost 5 bases and 0 bases, there was a span of 13 bases. The CDR3 region is CASSRGIAMNTEAFF. CDR3 nucleotides: TGTGCCAGCAGCCGTGGGATAGCCATGAACACTGAAGCTTTCTTT. The full variable domain, completed using reference TRBV7-3 and TRBJ1-1, is GAGVSQTPSNKVTEKGKYVELRCDPISGHTALYWYRQSLGQGPEFLIYFQGTGAADDSGLPNDRFFAVRPEGSVSTLKIQRTERGDSAVYLCASSRGIAMNTEAFFGQGTRLTVV.

This clonotype was recorded a few times. The chain uses TRBV2 and TRBJ2-7; 7 positions match TRBD1. The V and J ends lost 5 bases and 4 bases, in that order; junction bases with no gene match: 5. The CDR3 totals 13 residues. Germline V CDR1 and CDR2: SNHLY, FYNNEI. The CDR3 loop is CASSKGQLYEQYV. The CDR3 coding sequence is TGTGCCAGCAGTAAGGGACAGCTATACGAGCAGTACGTC.

The rearrangement joins TRBV5-5 to TRBJ2-3; no firm D call. CDR1 is SGHKS, CDR2 YYEKEE, per germline (reference sequence). The ends were cut back, 6 bases at V and 0 bases at J, with 8 bases in the middle. This CDR3 contains 13 residues. The CDR3 sequence is CASNPASTDTQYF. DNA of the CDR3: TGTGCCAGCAACCCCGCTAGCACAGATACGCAGTATTTT.

The chain employs TRBV4-2 and TRBJ2-3; tentative D call: TRBD1 (5 bases). CDR3 length: 17 residues. V was clipped by 0 bases and J by 6 bases, with 19 bases between them. CDR1 and CDR2 (germline): LGHNA, YNFKEQ. The CDR3 nucleotides read TGTGCCAGCAGCCAAGACCCAAGGGGAAACTACGAGGATACGCAGTATTTT. It is translated as CASSQDPRGNYEDTQYF.

There are a few counts of this clonotype. The genes are TRBV9 and TRBJ2-5, with 9 bases identical to TRBD1. CDR1 SGDLS and CDR2 YYNGEE come from the germline V gene. The CDR3 is 16 amino acids. V dropped 0 bases and J dropped 2; count of bases not matched to a gene: 5. CDR3 sequence reads: CASSVDPDRGQETQYF. CDR3 bases: TGTGCCAGCAGCGTAGATCCGGACAGGGGTCAAGAGACCCAGTACTTC.

This chain connects TRBV10-2 to TRBJ2-1; possibly TRBD1 or TRBD2 for D (5 bases each). V was shortened by 5 bases and J by 5 bases, with 13 bases between the two germline ends. The germline V gene has CDR1 WSHSY and CDR2 SAAADI. The CDR3 is 14 residues long. CDR3 coding DNA: TGCGCCAGCAGTCTCTCGGGACCCCACAATGAGCAGTTCTTC. It translates to CASSLSGPHNEQFF.

This clonotype was counted between two and nine times. The rearrangement links TRBV12-3 or TRBV12-4 to TRBJ2-3, with a possible D match to TRBD1 (7 bases). With 4 bases removed from V and 1 base from J, the gap between germline ends came to 15 bases. This CDR3 region has 16 residues. This CDR3 reads CASSSRRGRGTDTQYF. Written as DNA, the CDR3 is TGTGCCAGCAGTTCTCGGAGGGGGCGCGGCACAGATACGCAGTATTTT.

The chain couples TRBV29-1 to TRBJ2-5, with 7 bases fitting TRBD2. The germline gives CDR1 SQVTM, CDR2 ANQGSEA. Trimming took 6 bases from V and 5 from J; bases not matched to a gene: 18. This CDR3 is 16 amino acids long. CDR3 loop: CSVVFGLGGVLETQYF. DNA of the CDR3: TGCAGCGTCGTATTTGGGCTGGGAGGGGTCTTGGAGACCCAGTACTTC.

The CDR3 DNA is TGTGCTAGTGGGCTAGGACAGGGCCCCACAGATACGCAGTATTTT. Amino acid sequence: CASGLGQGPTDTQYF. The chain combines TRBV12-5 with TRBJ2-3; 8 nucleotides match TRBD1. Germline-derived CDR1 and CDR2 are LGHNT and FRNRAP. V lost 6 bases to trimming and J lost 2 bases; unmatched junction nucleotides: 7. The CDR3 loop spans 15 amino acids.

This clonotype turned up a few times. The V call is TRBV20-1, the J call TRBJ2-7; TRBD2 is a possible D gene (6 bases). The CDR3 totals 13 residues. CDR1 and CDR2 from the germline V gene are DFQATT and SNEGSKA (reference sequence). Trimming took off 6 bases at V and 7 bases at J, with 19 bases between the two ends. The CDR3 bases are TGCAGTGCCGAGCGGAGGGGACGAGGAGAGCAGTACGTC. The encoded protein is CSAERRGRGEQYV.

This clonotype appeared many times. J is TRBJ2-2 and V is TRBV5-1; D possibly corresponds to TRBD1 (6 bases). V lost 4 bases, J lost 5 bases, and 15 bases lay in between. The germline CDR1 and CDR2 sequences are SGHRS and YFSETQ. The CDR3 length is 15 residues. The CDR3 here is CASSPNWDKTGELFF. The CDR3 nucleotides are TGCGCCAGCAGCCCCAACTGGGACAAGACCGGGGAGCTGTTTTTT.

This clonotype has more than one count but fewer than ten. The gene calls are TRBV5-4 and TRBJ1-2; D is unresolved. Trimming left V 2 bases short and J 2 bases short, with 10 bases between. The germline CDR1 and CDR2 sequences are SGHNT and YYREEE (reference sequence). CDR3 length equals 14 residues. The CDR3 reads CASSLYGINYGYTF. CDR3 DNA sequence: TGTGCCAGCAGCTTATACGGGATAAACTATGGCTACACCTTC.

Of note for this clonotype: The germline gene is not matched at one end of the junction; a read error may be the cause. The genes are TRBV7-8 and TRBJ2-1, with D possibly TRBD2 on 6 matching bases. CDR1 is SGHVS, CDR2 FQNEAQ, per germline. The CDR3 is 16 amino acids. The CDR3 bases are TGTGCCAGCAGCTTAGCTCCCCGCGGGGTTTACAATGACCAGTTCTTC. This sequence encodes CASSLAPRGVYNDQFF.

V gene TRBV5-4 combines with J gene TRBJ2-1, with D perhaps matching TRBD1 (6 bases). Trimming took 3 bases from V and 2 from J, leaving 9 bases between them. CDR3 size: 14 residues. Germline V gene lookup returns CDR1 SGHNT and CDR2 YYREEE (reference sequence). The CDR3 spells CASSSGDTYNEQFF. The CDR3 DNA is TGTGCCAGCAGCTCTGGGGACACCTACAATGAGCAGTTCTTC.

This clonotype has ten or more counts. The V gene is TRBV20-1, the J gene TRBJ2-3; 7 nucleotides align to TRBD1. The germline V gene has CDR1 DFQATT and CDR2 SNEGSKA (reference sequence). The junction had 16 bases not matched to a gene; V was cut back by 4 bases and J by 6 bases. The CDR3 consists of 16 residues. As DNA, the CDR3 is TGCAGTGCTACCCGAATGATAGACAGGGAATTTGATACGCAGTATTTT. Its translation is CSATRMIDREFDTQYF.

V and J are TRBV28 and TRBJ2-7; D gene uncertain. Trimming took off 9 bases at V and 1 base at J, with 7 bases between the two ends. The CDR3 has 11 residues. CDR1 MDHEN and CDR2 SYDVKM come from the germline V gene. The CDR3 sequence: CASQSSYEQYV. In DNA form, the CDR3 reads TGTGCCAGTCAGTCGTCCTACGAGCAGTACGTC.

This chain uses TRBV12-3 or TRBV12-4 with TRBJ1-2; 8 nucleotides match TRBD1. After removal of 4 bases from V and 4 bases from J, the junction contained 5 bases not matched to a gene. The CDR3 consists of 14 residues. DNA for the CDR3: TGTGCCAGCAGTTCCAGCGACAGGGGCTATGGCTACACCTTC. Protein: CASSSSDRGYGYTF.

Worth noting for this clonotype: This sequence may be a read error, since a much larger clone differs from it by one base. This sequence joins TRBV5-1 and TRBJ1-1, with TRBD1 as a possible D gene (5 bases). From germline, CDR1 is SGHRS and CDR2 YFSETQ. The CDR3 length is 17 residues. The CDR3 sequence: CANSLVWGLVPNTEAFF. In DNA form, the CDR3 reads TGCGCCAACAGCTTGGTTTGGGGGTTGGTCCCGAACACTGAAGCTTTCTTT.

The table lists this clonotype with a few counts. This rearrangement joins TRBV11-2 to TRBJ2-1; no firm D call. CDR1 and CDR2 (germline): SGHAT, FQNNGV. This CDR3 contains 13 residues. V was clipped by 1 base and J by 10 bases, with 11 bases between them. This CDR3 is CASSLASPEEQFF. CDR3 DNA sequence: TGTGCCAGCAGCTTAGCCTCTCCCGAAGAGCAGTTCTTC.

This clonotype occurred a few times. V gene TRBV9 combines with J gene TRBJ2-5, with 13 positions matching TRBD2. V shed 0 bases and J 5 bases; nucleotides not matched to a gene: 13. This CDR3 contains 19 residues. Germline values: CDR1 SGDLS, CDR2 YYNGEE. Here the CDR3 reads CASSVGRLAGGPSGETQYF. CDR3 sequence (DNA): TGTGCCAGCAGCGTAGGAAGACTAGCGGGAGGTCCTTCGGGGGAGACCCAGTACTTC.

In its sample, this clonotype was seen many times. V gene TRBV6-5 combines with J gene TRBJ2-1, with TRBD1 as a possible D gene (5 bases). The V end was cut by 0 bases, the J end by 5 bases, with 8 bases between. The CDR3 runs 14 residues. Germline V CDR1 and CDR2: MNHEY, SVGAGI. The CDR3 DNA reads as TGTGCCAGCAGTTACTCGAGCAGGGACAATGAGCAGTTCTTC. This sequence encodes CASSYSSRDNEQFF.